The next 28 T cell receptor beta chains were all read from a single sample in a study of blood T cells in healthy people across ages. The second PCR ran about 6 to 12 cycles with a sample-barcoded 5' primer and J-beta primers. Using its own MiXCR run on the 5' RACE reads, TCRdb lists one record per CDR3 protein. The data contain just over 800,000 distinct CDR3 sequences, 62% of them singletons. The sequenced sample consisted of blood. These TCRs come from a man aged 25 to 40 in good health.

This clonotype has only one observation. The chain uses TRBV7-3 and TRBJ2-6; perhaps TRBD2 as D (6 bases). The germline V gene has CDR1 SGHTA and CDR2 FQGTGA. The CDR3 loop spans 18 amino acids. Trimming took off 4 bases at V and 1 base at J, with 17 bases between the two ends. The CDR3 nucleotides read TGTGCCAGCAGCTACTATAGCGGACCTCATTCTGGGGCCAACGTCCTGACTTTC. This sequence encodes CASSYYSGPHSGANVLTF.

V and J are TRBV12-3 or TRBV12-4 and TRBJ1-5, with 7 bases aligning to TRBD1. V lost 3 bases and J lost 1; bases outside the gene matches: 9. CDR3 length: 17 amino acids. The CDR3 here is CASSFFLGQASNQPQHF. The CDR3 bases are TGTGCCAGCAGTTTTTTCCTCGGACAGGCCAGCAATCAGCCCCAGCATTTT.

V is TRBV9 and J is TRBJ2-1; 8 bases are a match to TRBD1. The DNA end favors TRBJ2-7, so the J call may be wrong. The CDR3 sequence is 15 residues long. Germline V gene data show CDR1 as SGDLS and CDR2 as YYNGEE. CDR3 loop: CASSQTGEPYNEQYF. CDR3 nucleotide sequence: TGTGCCAGCAGCCAGACAGGGGAACCCTACAATGAGCAGTACTTC.

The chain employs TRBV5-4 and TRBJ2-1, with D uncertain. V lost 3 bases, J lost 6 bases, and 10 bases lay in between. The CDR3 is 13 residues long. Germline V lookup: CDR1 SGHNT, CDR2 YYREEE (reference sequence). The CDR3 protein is CASSSFFGNEQFF. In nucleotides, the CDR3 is TGTGCCAGCAGCTCATTTTTTGGCAATGAGCAGTTCTTC.

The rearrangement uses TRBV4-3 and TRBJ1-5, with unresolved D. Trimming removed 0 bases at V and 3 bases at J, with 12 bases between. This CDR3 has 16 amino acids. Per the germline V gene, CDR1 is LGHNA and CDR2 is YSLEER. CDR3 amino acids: CASSQEARRDNQPQHF. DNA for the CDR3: TGCGCCAGCAGCCAAGAAGCTAGAAGAGACAATCAGCCCCAGCATTTT.

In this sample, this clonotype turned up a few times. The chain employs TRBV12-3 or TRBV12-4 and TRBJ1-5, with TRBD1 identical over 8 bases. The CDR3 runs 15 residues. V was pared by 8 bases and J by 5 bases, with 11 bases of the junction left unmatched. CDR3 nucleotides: TGTGCCAGCCAGGGGCCTACAGGGGGAGATCAGCCCCAGCATTTT. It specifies CASQGPTGGDQPQHF.

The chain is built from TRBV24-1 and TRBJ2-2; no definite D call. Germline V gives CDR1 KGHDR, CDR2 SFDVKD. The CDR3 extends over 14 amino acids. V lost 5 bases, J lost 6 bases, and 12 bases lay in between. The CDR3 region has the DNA TGTGCCACCAGTGGGTCAGGAACGGCCGGGGAGCTGTTTTTT. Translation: CATSGSGTAGELFF.

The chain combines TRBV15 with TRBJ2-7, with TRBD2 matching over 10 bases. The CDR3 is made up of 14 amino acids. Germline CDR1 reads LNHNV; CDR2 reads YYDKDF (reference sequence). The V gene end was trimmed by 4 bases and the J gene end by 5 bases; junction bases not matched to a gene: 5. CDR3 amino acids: CATSIQRGGDEQYF. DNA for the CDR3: TGTGCCACCAGCATACAGCGGGGGGGCGACGAGCAGTACTTC.

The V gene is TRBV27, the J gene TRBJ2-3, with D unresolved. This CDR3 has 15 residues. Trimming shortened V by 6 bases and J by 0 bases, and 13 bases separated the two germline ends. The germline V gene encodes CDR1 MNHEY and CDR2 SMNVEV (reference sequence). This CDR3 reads CASSPLTLSTDTQYF. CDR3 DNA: TGTGCCAGCAGCCCCCTAACCCTGAGCACAGATACGCAGTATTTT.

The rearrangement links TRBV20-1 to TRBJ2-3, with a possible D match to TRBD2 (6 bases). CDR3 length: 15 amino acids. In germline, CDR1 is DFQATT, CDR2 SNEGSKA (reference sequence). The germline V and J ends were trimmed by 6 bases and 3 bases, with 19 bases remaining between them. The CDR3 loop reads CSARPRGSGTDTQYF. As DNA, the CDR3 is TGCAGTGCCAGACCACGGGGGTCTGGTACAGATACGCAGTATTTT.

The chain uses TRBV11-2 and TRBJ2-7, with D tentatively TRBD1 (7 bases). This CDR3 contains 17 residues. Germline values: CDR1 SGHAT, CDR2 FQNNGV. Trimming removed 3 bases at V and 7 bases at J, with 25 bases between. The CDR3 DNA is TGTGCCAGCAGCTTGAGGGCTTCTAGCGAGGGGGCGGGGGAGCAGTACTTC. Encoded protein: CASSLRASSEGAGEQYF.

The CDR3 sequence: CATSPRQGGREEKLFF. DNA of the CDR3: TGTGCCACCAGCCCGAGACAGGGCGGGAGAGAGGAAAAACTGTTTTTT. The V call is TRBV15, the J call TRBJ1-4; TRBD1 agrees at 7 bases. Germline CDR1 reads LNHNV; CDR2 reads YYDKDF (reference sequence). With V trimmed by 5 bases and J by 8 bases, 14 bases remained unmatched. This CDR3 is built from 16 residues.

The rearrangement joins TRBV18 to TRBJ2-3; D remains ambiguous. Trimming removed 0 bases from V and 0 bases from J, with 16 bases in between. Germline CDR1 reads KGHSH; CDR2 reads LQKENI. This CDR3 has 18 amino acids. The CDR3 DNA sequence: TGTGCCAGCTCACCACCCTCTTTACTCACCCTGAGCACAGATACGCAGTATTTT. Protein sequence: CASSPPSLLTLSTDTQYF.

The CDR3 region is CASSPGVQGGYEQFF. CDR3 bases: TGTGCCAGCAGCCCGGGGGTACAGGGAGGATATGAGCAGTTCTTC. V usage is TRBV11-2 and J usage is TRBJ2-1, with D perhaps given as TRBD1 or TRBD2 (6 bases each). Looked up from germline, CDR1 is SGHAT and CDR2 is FQNNGV. The CDR3 has 15 residues. V was trimmed by 5 bases and J by 8 bases, leaving 19 bases between them.

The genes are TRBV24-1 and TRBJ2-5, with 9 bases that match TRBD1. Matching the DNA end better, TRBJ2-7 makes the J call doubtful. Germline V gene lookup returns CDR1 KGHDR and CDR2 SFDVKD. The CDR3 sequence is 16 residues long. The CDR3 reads CATSVHATGGGYEQYF. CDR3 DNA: TGTGCCACCAGTGTCCATGCAACAGGGGGCGGGTACGAGCAGTACTTC.

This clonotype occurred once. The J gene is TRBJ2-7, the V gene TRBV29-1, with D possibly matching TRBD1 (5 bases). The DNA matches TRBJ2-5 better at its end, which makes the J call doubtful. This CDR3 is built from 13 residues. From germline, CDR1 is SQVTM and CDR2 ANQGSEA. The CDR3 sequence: CSVEGGSGETQYF. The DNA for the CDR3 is TGCAGCGTTGAAGGGGGCTCAGGAGAGACCCAGTACTTC.

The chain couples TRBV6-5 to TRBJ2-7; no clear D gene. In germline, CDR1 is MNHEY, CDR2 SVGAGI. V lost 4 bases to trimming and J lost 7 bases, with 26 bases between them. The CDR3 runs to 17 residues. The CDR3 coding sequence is TGTGCCAGCAGTTCCCAGACCAGATCTGGCCCAATAGGGGAGCAGTACTTC. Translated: CASSSQTRSGPIGEQYF.

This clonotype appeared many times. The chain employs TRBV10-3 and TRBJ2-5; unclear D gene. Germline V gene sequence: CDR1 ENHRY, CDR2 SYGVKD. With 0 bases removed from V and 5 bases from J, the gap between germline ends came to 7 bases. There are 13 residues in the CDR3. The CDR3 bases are TGTGCCATCAGTGAGTCGAGGTGGGAGACCCAGTACTTC. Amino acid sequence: CAISESRWETQYF.

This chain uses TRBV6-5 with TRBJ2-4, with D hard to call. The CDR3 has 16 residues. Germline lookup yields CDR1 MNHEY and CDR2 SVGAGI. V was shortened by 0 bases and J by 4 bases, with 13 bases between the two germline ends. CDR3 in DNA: TGTGCCAGCAGTTACTCCCTTGATAGATCGAAAAACATTCAGTACTTC. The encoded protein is CASSYSLDRSKNIQYF.

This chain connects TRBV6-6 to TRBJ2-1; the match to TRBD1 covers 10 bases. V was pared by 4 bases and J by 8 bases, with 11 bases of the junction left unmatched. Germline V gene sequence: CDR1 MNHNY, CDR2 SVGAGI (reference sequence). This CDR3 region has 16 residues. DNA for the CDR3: TGTGCCAGCAGTTTACCTAGGACAGGGGGTACGGATGAGCAGTTCTTC. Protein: CASSLPRTGGTDEQFF.

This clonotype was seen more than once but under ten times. The chain's CDR3 is CSARSWQGVYEQYF. The CDR3 coding sequence is TGCAGTGCTAGAAGTTGGCAAGGTGTCTACGAGCAGTACTTC. J is TRBJ2-5 and V is TRBV20-1; D call uncertain. The J call may be wrong; the DNA end is better matched by TRBJ2-7. CDR1 is DFQATT, CDR2 SNEGSKA, per germline (reference sequence). The CDR3 covers 14 residues.

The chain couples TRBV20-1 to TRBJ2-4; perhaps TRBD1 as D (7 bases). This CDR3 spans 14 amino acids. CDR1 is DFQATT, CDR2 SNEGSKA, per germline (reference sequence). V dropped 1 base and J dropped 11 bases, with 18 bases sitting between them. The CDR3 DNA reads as TGCAGTGCTAGAGTCCAGGGGGGATATCTCGTTCAGTACTTC. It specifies CSARVQGGYLVQYF.

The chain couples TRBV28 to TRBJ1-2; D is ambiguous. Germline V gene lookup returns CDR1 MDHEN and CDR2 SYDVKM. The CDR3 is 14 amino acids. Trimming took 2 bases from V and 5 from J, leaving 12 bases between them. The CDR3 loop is CASSLEGEGYGYTF. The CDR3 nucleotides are TGTGCCAGCAGTTTAGAGGGAGAAGGATATGGCTACACCTTC.

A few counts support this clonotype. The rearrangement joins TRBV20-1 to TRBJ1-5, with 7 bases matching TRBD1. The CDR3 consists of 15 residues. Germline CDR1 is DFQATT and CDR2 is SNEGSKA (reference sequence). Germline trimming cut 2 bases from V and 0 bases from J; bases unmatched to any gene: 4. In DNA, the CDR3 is TGCAGTGCTAGAAGGGACAGCAATAGCAATCAGCCCCAGCATTTT. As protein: CSARRDSNSNQPQHF.

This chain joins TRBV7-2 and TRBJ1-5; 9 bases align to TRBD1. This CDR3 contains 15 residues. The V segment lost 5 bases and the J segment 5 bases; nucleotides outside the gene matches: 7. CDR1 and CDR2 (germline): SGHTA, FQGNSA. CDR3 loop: CASSRRQGEDQPQHF. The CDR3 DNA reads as TGTGCCAGCAGCCGTCGACAGGGGGAGGATCAGCCCCAGCATTTT. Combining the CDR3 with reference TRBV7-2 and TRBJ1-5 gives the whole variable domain GAGVSQSPSNKVTEKGKDVELRCDPISGHTALYWYRQSLGQGLEFLIYFQGNSAPDKSGLPSDRFSAERTGGSVSTLTIQRTQQEDSAVYLCASSRRQGEDQPQHFGDGTRLSIL.

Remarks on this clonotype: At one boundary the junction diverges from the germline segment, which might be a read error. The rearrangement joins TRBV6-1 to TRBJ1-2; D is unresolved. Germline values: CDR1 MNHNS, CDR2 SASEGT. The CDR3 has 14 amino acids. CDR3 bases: TGTGCCAGCAGGACTAGAGACTTGAGCGATGGTTACACCTTC. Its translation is CASRTRDLSDGYTF.

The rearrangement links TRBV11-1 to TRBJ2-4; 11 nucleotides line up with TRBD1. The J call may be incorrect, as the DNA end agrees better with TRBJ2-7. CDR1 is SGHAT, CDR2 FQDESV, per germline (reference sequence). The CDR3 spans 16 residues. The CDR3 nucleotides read TGTGCCAGCAGCTTAGCAACCGGGACAGGGGGATACGAGCAGTACTTC. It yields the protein CASSLATGTGGYEQYF.

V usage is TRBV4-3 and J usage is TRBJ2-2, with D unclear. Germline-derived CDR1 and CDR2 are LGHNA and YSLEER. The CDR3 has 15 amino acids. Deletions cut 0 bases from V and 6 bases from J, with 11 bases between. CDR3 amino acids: CASSQDFAIPGELFF. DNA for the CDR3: TGCGCCAGCAGCCAAGATTTCGCGATTCCCGGGGAGCTGTTTTTT.